Listed below are T cell receptor beta chains from one sample, sequenced in a study of human T cells and chemical hapten exposure. TCRdb reanalysed the RACE reads using MiXCR and keeps one entry per CDR3 protein. The sample comprises some 42,000 distinct CDR3 sequences, 8.5% to 10% of which are singletons, and around 15% rests with the top ten. Sequencing was performed on whole blood, taken in connection with sensitization to the hapten diphenylcyclopropenone (DPC). These receptors all come from a woman in her twenties or thirties with alopecia areata. Some clones in this sample may be carry-over from other donors' samples. Each CDR3 is given with its conserved first and last residue. Fields, in order: clone size, J gene, D gene, V gene, CDR3 protein, CDR3 DNA. A D gene is named only where the DNA matches it firmly. Clone size is shown for a subset of rows, as once, few, many or a class of expanded clone.

>many|TRBJ2-7|-|TRBV6-1
CASSEENYEQYF
TGTGCCAGCAGTGAGGAGAACTACGAGCAGTACTTC
>few|TRBJ2-1|TRBD1|TRBV7-9
CASSDSAGTAHNEQFF
TGTGCCAGCAGCGACTCAGCCGGGACAGCCCACAATGAGCAGTTCTTC
>few|TRBJ1-6|-|TRBV9
CASSVGAGNNYNSPLHF
TGTGCCAGCAGCGTAGGAGCAGGGAATAACTATAATTCACCCCTCCACTTT
>many|TRBJ1-1|-|TRBV7-2
CASSPGGGGKTEAFF
TGTGCCAGCAGCCCCGGTGGAGGGGGTAAAACTGAAGCTTTCTTT
>many|TRBJ1-5|-|TRBV2
CASSEAVQGNQPQHF
TGTGCCAGCAGTGAAGCGGTTCAGGGCAATCAGCCCCAGCATTTT
>few|TRBJ2-1|TRBD2|TRBV28
CASSPVRSGGFQGGSNEQFF
TGTGCCAGCAGCCCGGTCCGTAGCGGGGGTTTCCAGGGTGGGAGTAATGAGCAGTTCTTC
>-|TRBJ2-7|-|TRBV6-5
CASSYSDRSYEQYF
TGTGCCAGCAGTTACTCGGACAGATCCTACGAGCAGTACTTC
>many|TRBJ2-7|-|TRBV20-1
CSAREGLSYEQYF
TGCAGTGCTAGAGAAGGTCTCTCCTACGAGCAGTACTTC
>many|TRBJ2-5|TRBD1|TRBV11-2
CASSEVTGKETQYF
TGTGCCAGCAGCGAAGTGACAGGGAAAGAGACCCAGTACTTC
>many|TRBJ2-3|-|TRBV28
CASTSPGRRGVADTQYF
TGTGCCAGCACCTCCCCCGGTCGCAGGGGCGTAGCAGATACGCAGTATTTT
>few|TRBJ2-3|TRBD1|TRBV20-1
CSATTGTDIDTQYF
TGCAGTGCTACTACCGGGACAGATATAGATACGCAGTATTTT
>few|TRBJ2-2|-|TRBV3-1
CASSQDSGTGELFF
TGTGCCAGCAGCCAAGACTCAGGGACCGGGGAGCTGTTTTTT
>few|TRBJ1-1|TRBD1|TRBV18
CASSRDRKNTEAFF
TGTGCCAGCTCACGGGACAGAAAGAACACTGAAGCTTTCTTT
>many|TRBJ2-3|-|TRBV28
CASTPNGISTDTQYF
TGTGCCAGCACACCGAATGGGATTAGCACAGATACGCAGTATTTT
>-|TRBJ2-4|TRBD1|TRBV6-1
CASSPQGEDIQYF
TGTGCCAGCAGTCCACAGGGGGAGGACATTCAGTACTTC
>few|TRBJ2-2|-|TRBV2
CASSEDDLNTGELFF
TGTGCCAGCAGTGAAGACGATTTGAACACCGGGGAGCTGTTTTTT
>medium-sized|TRBJ1-3|-|TRBV7-9
CASSLEAGASGNTIYF
TGTGCCAGCAGCTTGGAGGCAGGGGCCTCTGGAAACACCATATATTTT
>-|TRBJ1-5|-|TRBV7-2
CASSPRTDSNQPQHF
TGTGCCAGCAGCCCTCGGACGGATAGCAATCAGCCCCAGCATTTT
>-|TRBJ2-7|TRBD1|TRBV15
CATSRERGQGPRNYEQYF
TGTGCCACCAGCAGAGAACGAGGACAGGGTCCTCGTAACTACGAGCAGTACTTC
>few|TRBJ2-5|TRBD1|TRBV5-1
CASSRDRGRETQYF
TGCGCCAGCAGCCGGGACAGGGGAAGAGAGACCCAGTACTTC
>-|TRBJ2-3|-|TRBV19
CASSIGFQGTDTQYF
TGTGCCAGTAGTATAGGTTTCCAGGGCACAGATACGCAGTATTTT
>few|TRBJ2-5|-|TRBV7-5
CISVSDHPVGNARETQYF
-
>few|TRBJ2-3|-|TRBV9
CASSVEGSAGAIDTQYF
TGTGCCAGCAGCGTAGAGGGGTCGGCGGGGGCCATAGATACGCAGTATTTT
>-|TRBJ2-7|TRBD1|TRBV12-3/TRBV12-4
CASTGSDRGLGEQYF
TGTGCCAGCACAGGCTCGGACAGGGGGTTAGGGGAGCAGTACTTC
>-|TRBJ1-1|-|TRBV29-1
CSVSNRVNTEAFF
TGCAGCGTCTCTAACAGGGTGAACACTGAAGCTTTCTTT
>many|TRBJ2-5|TRBD1|TRBV19
CASSTRTGETETQYF
TGTGCCAGTAGTACCCGGACAGGCGAAACAGAGACCCAGTACTTC
>many|TRBJ2-3|-|TRBV5-1
CASSLEIADTQYF
TGCGCCAGCAGCTTGGAGATAGCAGATACGCAGTATTTT
>-|TRBJ1-2|TRBD1|TRBV7-2
CASSPDRGNGYTF
TGTGCCAGCAGCCCTGACAGGGGAAATGGCTACACCTTC
>few|TRBJ2-1|TRBD1|TRBV14
CASSSQGQGVNEQFF
TGTGCCAGCAGTTCCCAGGGACAGGGGGTGAATGAGCAGTTCTTC
>few|TRBJ2-5|-|TRBV28
CASSSNGRPQETQYF
TGTGCCAGCAGTAGTAACGGACGGCCCCAAGAGACCCAGTACTTC
>-|TRBJ2-3|-|TRBV7-2
CASSLSRDTQYF
TGTGCCAGCAGCTTAAGTAGGGATACGCAGTATTTT
>-|TRBJ1-2|-|TRBV6-1
CASSEAETGSYYGYTF
TGTGCCAGCAGTGAAGCGGAAACGGGCAGTTACTATGGCTACACCTTC
>few|TRBJ2-5|-|TRBV7-7
CASSQLGRQETQYF
TGTGCCAGCAGCCAACTTGGGAGACAAGAGACCCAGTACTTC
>-|TRBJ1-1|-|TRBV2
CASSDPGTEAFF
TGTGCCAGCAGTGATCCAGGCACTGAAGCTTTCTTT
>-|TRBJ1-1|-|TRBV7-2
CASSQSRDTEAFF
TGTGCCAGCAGCCAGTCACGGGACACTGAAGCTTTCTTT
>-|TRBJ1-2|-|TRBV30
CAGRWGGFGGYTF
TGTGCCGGGAGATGGGGGGGGTTTGGCGGCTACACCTTC
>-|TRBJ2-1|-|TRBV28
CASSSGGHNEQFF
TGTGCCAGCAGTTCGGGCGGCCACAATGAGCAGTTCTTC
>many|TRBJ2-3|-|TRBV24-1
CATSLTDTQYF
TGTGCCACCAGTCTCACAGATACGCAGTATTTT
>-|TRBJ2-7|-|TRBV28
CAAETGGGRAYEQYF
TGTGCCGCCGAGACTGGGGGGGGCAGGGCCTACGAGCAGTACTTC
>-|TRBJ2-3|-|TRBV7-2
CASSLGTGYTDTQYF
TGTGCCAGCAGCTTAGGTACAGGGTACACAGATACGCAGTATTTT
>-|TRBJ2-3|-|TRBV7-3
CASSLHQGTWVDTQYF
TGTGCCAGCAGCCTCCATCAGGGGACCTGGGTAGATACGCAGTATTTT
>few|TRBJ2-7|-|TRBV28
CASSPPAGSDEQYF
TGTGCCAGCAGTCCCCCGGCAGGGTCGGACGAGCAGTACTTC
>-|TRBJ2-1|TRBD2|TRBV7-2
CASSLDRLTGGLNEQFF
TGTGCCAGCAGCTTAGACCGACTAACGGGGGGGCTGAATGAGCAGTTCTTC
>-|TRBJ2-7|-|TRBV7-9
CASSTTAHYEQYF
TGTGCCAGCAGCACTACCGCACATTACGAGCAGTACTTC
>few|TRBJ1-6|-|TRBV5-1
CASSLDRESPLHF
TGCGCCAGCAGCCTGGATAGGGAATCACCCCTCCACTTT
>-|TRBJ1-4|-|TRBV7-2
CASSPKVSPNEKLFF
TGTGCCAGCAGCCCGAAAGTCAGCCCTAATGAAAAACTGTTTTTT
>many|TRBJ1-6|TRBD1|TRBV7-3
CASSLTGGASNSPLHF
TGTGCCAGCAGCTTAACAGGGGGCGCTTCTAATTCACCCCTCCACTTT
>few|TRBJ2-2|-|TRBV4-1
CASSRTTGELFF
TGCGCCAGCAGCCGTACGACCGGGGAGCTGTTTTTT
>few|TRBJ1-1|-|TRBV7-8
CASSWGGGNTEAFF
TGTGCCAGCAGCTGGGGGGGAGGGAACACTGAAGCTTTCTTT
>few|TRBJ2-2|-|TRBV7-6
CASSLGGFGELFF
TGTGCCAGCAGCTTAGGGGGCTTCGGGGAGCTGTTTTTT
>many|TRBJ2-7|-|TRBV5-5
CASSLVQGPAYEQYF
TGTGCCAGCAGCTTGGTACAGGGACCAGCGTACGAGCAGTACTTC
>many|TRBJ2-2|-|TRBV12-3/TRBV12-4
CASSLGQAGELFF
TGTGCCAGCAGTTTAGGACAGGCCGGGGAGCTGTTTTTT
>-|TRBJ1-4|-|TRBV29-1
CSVREGSTNEKLFF
TGCAGCGTGCGAGAGGGATCAACTAATGAAAAACTGTTTTTT
>-|TRBJ2-2|-|TRBV28
CASSLRGVRRELFF
TGTGCCAGCAGTTTAAGGGGGGTCCGCCGGGAGCTGTTTTTT
>few|TRBJ1-5|-|TRBV20-1
CSARVGLGQPQHF
TGCAGTGCTAGAGTGGGGCTTGGTCAGCCCCAGCATTTT